This is a list of T cell receptor beta chains from one sample in a study of OX40 agonist ivuxolimab in advanced cancers. Generated by immunoSEQ multiplex PCR, the TCRdb table keeps only in-frame clones and is missing some. The profile shows 55,000 to 65,000 clones, about 88% of them singletons. This material consisted of CD4+ or CD8+ T cells sorted from blood, taken in a trial of the OX40 agonist ivuxolimab. The receptors originated from an adult with an advanced solid tumor such as melanoma, head and neck, liver or kidney cancer. Each CDR3 is given with its conserved first and last residue. Fields, in order: J gene, V gene, clone size, D gene, CDR3 protein, CDR3 DNA. A D gene is named only where the DNA matches it firmly. The size field is filled for only some rows; it gives once, few, many or a size class.

TRBJ2-1	TRBV5-1	NA	TRBD2	CASSLALAGHEQFF	TGCGCCAGCAGCTTGGCGCTAGCGGGACATGAGCAGTTCTTC
TRBJ1-5	TRBV4-1	NA	TRBD1	CASSQVSGGRVSNQPQHF	TGCGCCAGCAGCCAAGTATCAGGGGGGAGAGTAAGCAATCAGCCCCAGCATTTT
TRBJ2-1	TRBV7-9	NA	NA	CASSYTYNEQFF	TGTGCCAGCAGCTACACTTACAATGAGCAGTTCTTC
TRBJ1-1	TRBV7-3	NA	NA	CASSLAANTEAFF	TGTGCCAGCAGCTTGGCTGCGAACACTGAAGCTTTCTTT
TRBJ2-3	TRBV7-2	NA	NA	CASSSGVGGTDTQYF	TGTGCCAGCAGCTCAGGGGTAGGGGGCACAGATACGCAGTATTTT
TRBJ1-3	TRBV4-1	NA	NA	CASSQEFGAADFRNTIYF	TGCGCCAGCAGCCAAGAGTTCGGGGCGGCGGACTTTCGAAACACCATATATTTT
TRBJ1-5	TRBV7-9	NA	NA	CASSRAGTSSNQPQHF	TGTGCCAGCAGCCGCGCTGGTACCTCAAGCAATCAGCCCCAGCATTTT
TRBJ1-1	TRBV19	NA	NA	CASSIRRRDTEAFF	TGTGCCAGTAGTATTCGCCGCAGGGACACTGAAGCTTTCTTT
TRBJ2-1	TRBV7-3	NA	TRBD1	CASAGQGNDEQFF	TGTGCCAGCGCCGGACAGGGGAACGATGAGCAGTTCTTC
TRBJ2-3	TRBV27	NA	NA	CASSLTWQSTDTQYF	TGTGCCAGCAGTTTAACGTGGCAGTCCACAGATACGCAGTATTTT
TRBJ2-2	TRBV27	NA	NA	CASNARTANTGELFF	TGTGCCAGCAACGCCCGGACGGCGAACACCGGGGAGCTGTTTTTT
TRBJ2-7	TRBV10-3	NA	TRBD2	CAISGRLAGASYEQYF	TGTGCCATCAGTGGTAGACTAGCGGGAGCTTCCTACGAGCAGTACTTC
TRBJ2-1	TRBV19	NA	NA	CASRNGGTDEQFF	TGTGCCAGTCGAAACGGCGGGACCGATGAGCAGTTCTTC
TRBJ2-1	TRBV27	NA	NA	CASSFPEQFF	TGTGCCAGCAGTTTCCCCGAGCAGTTCTTC
TRBJ2-7	TRBV7-2	NA	NA	CASSLIRGVNEQYF	TGTGCCAGCAGCTTAATTCGAGGAGTGAACGAGCAGTACTTC
TRBJ2-5	TRBV27	NA	NA	CASSLARDRETQYF	TGTGCCAGCAGTTTGGCGCGGGATCGGGAGACCCAGTACTTC
TRBJ2-2	TRBV28	NA	TRBD1	CASRPTGVAGELFF	TGTGCCAGCAGGCCAACAGGGGTGGCCGGGGAGCTGTTTTTT
TRBJ2-7	TRBV28	once	NA	CASSHHYEQYF	TGTGCCAGCAGCCACCACTACGAGCAGTACTTC
TRBJ1-1	TRBV11-2	NA	NA	CASSPGGRGTEAFF	TGTGCCAGCAGCCCGGGAGGCAGGGGCACTGAAGCTTTCTTT
TRBJ1-3	TRBV5-5	NA	NA	CASSSGGGYSGNTIYF	TGTGCCAGCAGCTCGGGTGGAGGATACTCTGGAAACACCATATATTTT
TRBJ2-7	TRBV7-2	NA	TRBD2	CASSPIAGVVSYEQYF	TGTGCCAGCAGCCCCATAGCGGGAGTAGTATCCTACGAGCAGTACTTC
TRBJ2-3	TRBV7-2	NA	NA	CASSLAGTPWGTDTQYF	TGTGCCAGCAGCTTAGCGGGGACACCTTGGGGCACAGATACGCAGTATTTT
TRBJ2-7	TRBV11-2	NA	TRBD1	CASSSNRGQAFEQYF	TGTGCCAGCAGCTCCAACAGGGGACAGGCCTTCGAGCAGTACTTC
TRBJ2-3	TRBV7-3	NA	TRBD2	CASSLFPGLAGGGSTDTQYF	TGTGCCAGCAGCTTATTTCCCGGGCTAGCGGGAGGTGGTAGCACAGATACGCAGTATTTT
TRBJ2-5	TRBV9	NA	TRBD2	CASSMSGTQETQYF	TGTGCCAGCAGCATGAGCGGGACCCAAGAGACCCAGTACTTC
TRBJ1-4	TRBV28	NA	NA	CASKVVRGDEKLFF	TGTGCCAGCAAAGTCGTTCGGGGTGATGAAAAACTGTTTTTT
TRBJ1-1	TRBV7-2	NA	NA	CASSLYHRNTEAFF	TGTGCCAGCAGCCTCTATCACAGGAACACTGAAGCTTTCTTT
TRBJ1-1	TRBV28	NA	TRBD1	CASKGQGFNSAFF	TGTGCCAGCAAGGGACAGGGCTTTAATTCAGCTTTCTTT
TRBJ1-1	TRBV5-1	once	NA	CASSGGLFLTDSLTEAFF	TGCGCCAGCAGCGGGGGGCTGTTTCTTACGGACTCTCTCACTGAAGCTTTCTTT
TRBJ1-5	TRBV11-2	NA	NA	CASSPGGALPGQPQHF	TGTGCCAGCAGCCCCGGAGGGGCCTTACCCGGTCAGCCCCAGCATTTT
TRBJ1-5	TRBV2	NA	NA	CASIQDPVQPQHF	TGTGCCAGCATCCAGGACCCCGTTCAGCCCCAGCATTTT
TRBJ2-5	TRBV11-1	NA	NA	CASSLRRPMGETQYF	TGTGCCAGCAGCTTAAGGCGGCCAATGGGAGAGACCCAGTACTTC
TRBJ2-1	TRBV18	few	NA	CASSTDISYNEQFF	TGTGCCAGCTCAACCGACATCTCCTACAATGAGCAGTTCTTC